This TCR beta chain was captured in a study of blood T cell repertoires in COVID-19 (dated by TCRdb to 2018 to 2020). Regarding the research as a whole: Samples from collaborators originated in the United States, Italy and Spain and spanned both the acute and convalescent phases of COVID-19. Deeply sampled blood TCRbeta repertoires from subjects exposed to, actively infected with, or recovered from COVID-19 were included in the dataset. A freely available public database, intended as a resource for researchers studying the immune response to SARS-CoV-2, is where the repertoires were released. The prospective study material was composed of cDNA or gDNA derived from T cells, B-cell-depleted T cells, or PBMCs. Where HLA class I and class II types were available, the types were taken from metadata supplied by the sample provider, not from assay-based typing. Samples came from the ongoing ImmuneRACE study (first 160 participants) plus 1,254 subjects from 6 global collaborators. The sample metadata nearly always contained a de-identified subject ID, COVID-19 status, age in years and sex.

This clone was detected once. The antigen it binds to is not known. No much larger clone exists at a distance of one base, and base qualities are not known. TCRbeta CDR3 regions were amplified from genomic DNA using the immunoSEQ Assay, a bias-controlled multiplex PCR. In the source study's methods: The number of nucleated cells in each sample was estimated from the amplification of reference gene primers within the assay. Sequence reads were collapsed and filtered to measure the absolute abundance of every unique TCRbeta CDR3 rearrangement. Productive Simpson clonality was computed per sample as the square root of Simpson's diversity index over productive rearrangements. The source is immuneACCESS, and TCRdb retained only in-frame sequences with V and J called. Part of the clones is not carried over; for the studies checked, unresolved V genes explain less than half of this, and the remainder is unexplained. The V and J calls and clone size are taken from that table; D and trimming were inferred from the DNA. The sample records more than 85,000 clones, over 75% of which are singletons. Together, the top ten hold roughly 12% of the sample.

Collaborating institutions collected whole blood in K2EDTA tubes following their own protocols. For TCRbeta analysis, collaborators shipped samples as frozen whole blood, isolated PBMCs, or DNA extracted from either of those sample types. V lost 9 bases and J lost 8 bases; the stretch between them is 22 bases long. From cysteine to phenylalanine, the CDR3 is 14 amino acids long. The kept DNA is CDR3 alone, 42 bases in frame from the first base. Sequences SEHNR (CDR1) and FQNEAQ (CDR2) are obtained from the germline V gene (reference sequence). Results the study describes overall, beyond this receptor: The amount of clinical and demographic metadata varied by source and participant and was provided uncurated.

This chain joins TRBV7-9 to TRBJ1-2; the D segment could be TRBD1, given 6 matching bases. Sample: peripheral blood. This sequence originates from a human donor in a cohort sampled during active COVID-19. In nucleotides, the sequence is TGTGCCAGTGAACGGCCCAGGGGCCCTTGGGGCTACACCTTC. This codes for CASERPRGPWGYTF.